This T cell receptor (beta chain) was recorded in a study of T cells after yellow fever vaccination. This clonotype appeared many times. Production of TCR cDNA was by 5'RACE template switching, which also added a universal primer site and UMIs. Each CDR3 protein gets one entry after TCRdb re-called the 5' RACE reads with MiXCR. The sample yields 300,000 to 350,000 distinct CDR3 sequences, around 4.4% seen once. The CDR3 has 15 residues. The V and J ends lost 7 bases and 3 bases respectively, with 17 bases between them. Germline V gene lookup returns CDR1 SGHKS and CDR2 YYEKEE (reference sequence). This sequence was found in a man aged 18-30 years who received the YFV17D yellow fever vaccine. The sample consisted of PBMCs, taken 15 days after the yellow fever booster vaccination. The gene calls are TRBV5-5 and TRBJ2-1; D gene ambiguous. The CDR3 is CASARTSANYNEQFF. DNA of the CDR3: TGTGCCAGCGCGCGAACCAGCGCCAACTACAATGAGCAGTTCTTC.